This paragraph reports one T cell receptor beta chain. Profiling relied on immunoSEQ multiplex PCR, and the TCRdb table lists in-frame clones only, not all of them. Of 400,000 to 450,000 clones detected, 92% appear once; the ten largest clones hold about 1.7%. The sample belongs to a study of Ad26.COV2.S vaccination and SARS-CoV-2 variants. The treatment is: some 20 received Ad26.COV2.S at low or high dose, single or two shots; roughly five received placebo; per-sample allocation not given. The samples date from day 63 after the first vaccine or placebo injection. The CDR3 totals 16 residues. CDR1 and CDR2 (germline): SGHRS, YFSETQ. V lost 1 base and J lost 1; bases outside the gene matches: 4.

The receptor's source is a person between 18 and 65 years old who received the Ad26.COV2.S COVID-19 vaccine or a placebo. The rearrangement links TRBV5-1 to TRBJ2-5; the match to TRBD2 covers 10 bases. Sequences were derived from peripheral blood, sampled in a trial of Ad26.COV2.S vaccine versus placebo. CDR3 nucleotide sequence: TGCGCCAGCAGCTTGCAACTAGCGGGACCCCAAGAGACCCAGTACTTC. This gives the protein CASSLQLAGPQETQYF.